The next 18 T cell receptor beta chains were all read from a single sample in a study of T cells after yellow fever vaccination. TCRdb re-derived calls from the 5' RACE reads in MiXCR, one entry per CDR3 protein. The sample includes 300,000 or so distinct CDR3 sequences, around 3.9% of them seen just once. This specimen consisted of PBMCs, obtained 5 days after the yellow fever booster vaccination. Receptors were obtained from a man aged 18 to 35 who received the YFV17D yellow fever vaccine.

This clonotype was seen ten or more times. V is TRBV4-3 and J is TRBJ2-3, with 9 bases identical to TRBD2. The CDR3 has 16 residues. After removal of 0 bases from V and 3 bases from J, the junction contained 4 bases not matched to a gene. CDR1 is LGHNA, CDR2 YSLEER, per germline. The CDR3 protein is CASSQEERGETDTQYF. DNA for the CDR3: TGCGCCAGCAGCCAAGAGGAGCGGGGGGAAACAGATACGCAGTATTTT.

This clonotype was observed at least ten times. The chain recombines TRBV30 with TRBJ2-7; possible D gene TRBD2, 6 bases. The length of the CDR3 is 15 residues. V was cut by 2 bases and J by 4 bases, with 18 bases left in between. CDR1 and CDR2 (germline): GTSNPN, SVGIG (reference sequence). The CDR3 is CAWSLAEVEAYEQYF. DNA of the CDR3: TGTGCCTGGAGTTTAGCGGAGGTAGAGGCGTACGAGCAGTACTTC.

There are a few counts of this clonotype. This chain uses TRBV7-9 with TRBJ2-3; D may be TRBD1 (6 bases). The CDR3 length is 15 residues. Germline CDR1 reads SEHNR; CDR2 reads FQNEAQ (reference sequence). The V end was cut by 5 bases, the J end by 3 bases, with 15 bases between. DNA of the CDR3: TGTGCCAGCAGCACCGGGACAACCAGAACAGATACGCAGTATTTT. Amino acid sequence: CASSTGTTRTDTQYF.

The genes are TRBV27 and TRBJ1-5; D call uncertain. V dropped 2 bases and J dropped 2 bases, with 10 bases sitting between them. Germline V gene sequence: CDR1 MNHEY, CDR2 SMNVEV (reference sequence). The length of the CDR3 is 15 residues. DNA of the CDR3: TGTGCCAGCAGTTTAGTGGGTTTTGGCAATCAGCCCCAGCATTTT. Translation gives CASSLVGFGNQPQHF.

The chain carries TRBV7-9 and TRBJ1-1; D gene unclear. Germline CDR1 and CDR2: SEHNR and FQNEAQ (reference sequence). Trimming shortened V by 4 bases and J by 0 bases, and 15 bases separated the two germline ends. This CDR3 comprises 16 residues. The CDR3 bases are TGTGCCAGCAGCTCGCCGGATCACGGGTTGAACACTGAAGCTTTCTTT. Protein: CASSSPDHGLNTEAFF. Variable domain in full (rest from reference TRBV7-9 and TRBJ1-1): DTGVSQNPRHKITKRGQNVTFRCDPISEHNRLYWYRQTLGQGPEFLTYFQNEAQLEKSRLLSDRFSAERPKGSFSTLEIQRTEQGDSAMYLCASSSPDHGLNTEAFFGQGTRLTVV.

This clonotype has at least ten counts. The rearrangement links TRBV7-2 to TRBJ2-2; D gene uncertain. V shed 5 bases and J shed 7 bases, with 17 bases lying between them. The CDR3 spans 15 residues. Germline V gives CDR1 SGHTA, CDR2 FQGNSA. CDR3 region: CASSAVYDAGGELFF. The DNA for the CDR3 is TGTGCCAGCAGCGCAGTGTACGACGCTGGCGGGGAGCTGTTTTTT. Combining the CDR3 with reference TRBV7-2 and TRBJ2-2 gives the whole variable domain GAGVSQSPSNKVTEKGKDVELRCDPISGHTALYWYRQSLGQGLEFLIYFQGNSAPDKSGLPSDRFSAERTGGSVSTLTIQRTQQEDSAVYLCASSAVYDAGGELFFGEGSRLTVL.

This clonotype came up a few times. This chain uses TRBV5-1 with TRBJ1-4, with D maybe TRBD1 (6 bases). Trimming pared 5 bases from V and 8 bases from J, leaving 7 bases between. The CDR3 has 11 residues. The V gene's germline CDR1 is SGHRS and CDR2 YFSETQ. The CDR3 DNA sequence: TGCGCCAGCAGGGGGGGCGAAAAACTGTTTTTT. It encodes CASRGGEKLFF. Full variable domain (rest looked up from reference TRBV5-1 and TRBJ1-4): KAGVTQTPRYLIKTRGQQVTLSCSPISGHRSVSWYQQTPGQGLQFLFEYFSETQRNKGNFPGRFSGRQFSNSRSEMNVSTLELGDSALYLCASRGGEKLFFGSGTQLSVL.

This clonotype has just a few counts. The rearrangement joins TRBV20-1 to TRBJ1-5; TRBD1 is a possible D gene (5 bases). The CDR3 runs to 14 residues. V lost 5 bases and J lost 0, with 11 bases in between. Germline values: CDR1 DFQATT, CDR2 SNEGSKA (reference sequence). Here the CDR3 reads CSAGEGNSNQPQHF. The CDR3 coding sequence is TGCAGTGCTGGGGAGGGGAATAGCAATCAGCCCCAGCATTTT.

This clonotype showed up many times. The J gene is TRBJ1-2, the V gene TRBV10-3, with D tentatively TRBD1 (5 bases). The V end was cut by 6 bases, the J end by 6 bases, with 26 bases between. The CDR3 is made up of 17 amino acids. The germline V gene encodes CDR1 ENHRY and CDR2 SYGVKD. The CDR3 DNA reads TGTGCCATCAGAAACGGCCCGGAGGTTATCGGGGACCATGGCTACACCTTC. This translates into CAIRNGPEVIGDHGYTF.

The chain has TRBV11-2 and TRBJ1-6; D unresolved. The CDR3 spans 13 residues. Trimming stripped 0 bases from V and 10 bases from J, with 7 bases between. Germline-derived CDR1 and CDR2 are SGHAT and FQNNGV. CDR3 protein: CASSLDLESPLHF. In DNA, the CDR3 is TGTGCCAGCAGCTTAGATCTGGAGTCACCCCTCCACTTT. The full variable domain, in which reference TRBV11-2 and TRBJ1-6 provide the parts outside the CDR3, is EAGVAQSPRYKIIEKRQSVAFWCNPISGHATLYWYQQILGQGPKLLIQFQNNGVVDDSQLPKDRFSAERLKGVDSTLKIQPAKLEDSAVYLCASSLDLESPLHFGNGTRLTVT.

This chain joins TRBV12-3 or TRBV12-4 and TRBJ1-2, with a possible D match to TRBD1 (6 bases). V was clipped by 7 bases and J by 4 bases, with 13 bases between them. The CDR3 contains 13 residues. DNA for the CDR3: TGTGCCAGCACCACGGGACAACCCTATGGCTACACCTTC. Translated: CASTTGQPYGYTF.

The V gene is TRBV5-1, the J gene TRBJ2-1; D is ambiguous. CDR1 and CDR2 (germline): SGHRS, YFSETQ. V dropped 3 bases and J dropped 0 bases, with 13 bases sitting between them. This CDR3 contains 16 residues. For the CDR3, the DNA is TGCGCCAGCAGCTCTCTTGTTTCGAGCTCCTACAATGAGCAGTTCTTC. It yields the protein CASSSLVSSSYNEQFF.

The chain joins TRBV6-2 or TRBV6-3 to TRBJ2-5; 12 bases are a match to TRBD2. V was pared by 5 bases and J by 3 bases, with 7 bases of the junction left unmatched. Germline V lookup: CDR1 MNHEY, CDR2 SVGEGT. This CDR3 has 16 amino acids. The CDR3 bases are TGTGCCAGCAGTCGCCCGACTAGCGGGGGTGAAGAGACCCAGTACTTC. Translating it yields CASSRPTSGGEETQYF.

The V gene is TRBV12-3 or TRBV12-4, the J gene TRBJ2-2; 8 positions match TRBD1. CDR3 length: 16 residues. With 2 bases clipped from V and 6 bases from J, the junction kept 8 bases outside the gene matches. The CDR3 bases are TGTGCCAGCAGTTTACTCGCAGGGGGCCTAGCCGGGGAGCTGTTTTTT. Translation: CASSLLAGGLAGELFF.

This clonotype has at least ten counts. The chain employs TRBV25-1 and TRBJ1-1; 8 bases match TRBD1. Germline V lookup: CDR1 MGHDK, CDR2 SYGVNS. V dropped 4 bases and J dropped 3; count of bases not matched to a gene: 7. This CDR3 has 15 residues. DNA for the CDR3: TGTGCCAGCAGTGGACGAGGACAGGGATACACTGAAGCTTTCTTT. Translated: CASSGRGQGYTEAFF.

This clonotype was counted many times. This rearrangement joins TRBV7-6 to TRBJ2-3; D not resolved. Germline V gene data show CDR1 as SGHVS and CDR2 as FNYEAQ. The CDR3 extends over 12 amino acids. V shed 5 bases and J shed 6 bases, with 9 bases lying between them. The CDR3 nucleotides read TGTGCCAGCAGCGCACCTTCGGATACGCAGTATTTT. The encoded protein is CASSAPSDTQYF.

The gene calls are TRBV4-1 and TRBJ2-7; 11 nucleotides align to TRBD1. Germline CDR1 MGHRA, CDR2 YSYEKL. The trim removed 0 bases at V and 5 bases at J, leaving 6 bases unmatched. This CDR3 spans 16 amino acids. Here the CDR3 DNA reads TGCGCCAGCAGCCAAGATCCAGGACAGGGGGCCCACGAGCAGTACTTC. Amino acids: CASSQDPGQGAHEQYF.

In this sample, this clonotype turned up a few times. The V and J genes are TRBV7-2 and TRBJ2-3; TRBD1 agrees at 12 bases. Trimming cost V 5 bases and J 4 bases; bases outside gene matches: 4. Germline assignment: CDR1 SGHTA and CDR2 FQGNSA. This CDR3 is 15 amino acids long. In DNA form, the CDR3 reads TGTGCCAGCAGCCGGGACAGGGGGCAATCAGATACGCAGTATTTT. Its translation: CASSRDRGQSDTQYF.